These 26 T cell receptor beta chains came from one sample sequenced in a study of cytomegalovirus exposure and HLA in healthy donors. Primers included in the PCR were 60 Vbeta and 13 Jbeta primers. Sequencing was performed with immunoSEQ multiplex PCR; in TCRdb, only in-frame clones are kept and a portion is missing. This sample contains 31,000 or so clones. Sequenced input: PBMCs. The receptors originated from a female donor in good health and CMV-seronegative.

The chain combines TRBV6-1 with TRBJ2-5; D is undetermined. The V end lost 9 bases, the J end lost 1 base, and 15 bases lay between the germline ends. This CDR3 spans 14 amino acids. The germline V gene has CDR1 MNHNS and CDR2 SASEGT. The CDR3 loop is CASTPRSPQETQYF. CDR3 DNA sequence: TGTGCCAGTACCCCTCGGAGTCCCCAAGAGACCCAGTACTTC.

The rearrangement uses TRBV19 and TRBJ2-7; 9 bases agree with TRBD2. The V segment lost 5 bases and the J segment 2 bases; nucleotides outside the gene matches: 7. Germline V lookup: CDR1 LNHDA, CDR2 SQIVND (reference sequence). CDR3 size: 15 residues. CDR3 sequence reads: CASSFLAGRTYEQYF. DNA for the CDR3: TGTGCCAGTAGTTTTCTAGCGGGGAGAACCTACGAGCAGTACTTC.

V usage is TRBV30 and J usage is TRBJ1-2; 11 nucleotides agree with TRBD1. In germline, CDR1 is GTSNPN, CDR2 SVGIG (reference sequence). The V segment lost 3 bases and the J segment 3 bases; nucleotides outside the gene matches: 27. The CDR3 sequence is 22 residues long. Here the CDR3 DNA reads TGTGCCTGGAGCCCCCCTTCGGAGTTCCGGGACAGGGGGGAGAAACGCCACTATGGCTACACCTTC. Protein sequence: CAWSPPSEFRDRGEKRHYGYTF.

The genes are TRBV5-1 and TRBJ2-3; 9 bases fit TRBD2. CDR3 size: 17 residues. V lost 0 bases and J lost 5; bases outside the gene matches: 10. Germline V gives CDR1 SGHRS, CDR2 YFSETQ. This CDR3 reads CASSLGIAGAGIDTQYF. Written as DNA, the CDR3 is TGCGCCAGCAGCTTGGGGATAGCGGGGGCTGGTATAGATACGCAGTATTTT.

This chain uses TRBV28 with TRBJ1-5; 7 positions match TRBD1. CDR1 is MDHEN and CDR2 is SYDVKM in the germline V gene. This CDR3 has 14 residues. Unmatched junction bases numbered 5, after V lost 6 bases and J lost 3 bases. CDR3 DNA: TGTGCCAGCAGACCCGGGACAGTCAATCAGCCCCAGCATTTT. This translates into CASRPGTVNQPQHF.

The chain recombines TRBV9 with TRBJ1-3; TRBD1 matches at 7 bases. The junction had 3 bases not matched to a gene; V was cut back by 2 bases and J by 4 bases. This CDR3 has 14 residues. Per germline, CDR1 SGDLS and CDR2 YYNGEE. CDR3 DNA sequence: TGTGCCAGCAGCGTGAGACAGGGAGGAAACACCATATATTTT. This encodes CASSVRQGGNTIYF. Drawing the rest from reference TRBV9 and TRBJ1-3, the complete variable domain is DSGVTQTPKHLITATGQRVTLRCSPRSGDLSVYWYQQSLDQGLQFLIQYYNGEERAKGNILERFSAQQFPDLHSELNLSSLELGDSALYFCASSVRQGGNTIYFGEGSWLTVV.

The chain joins TRBV7-2 to TRBJ2-6; 14 positions agree with TRBD2. The CDR3 runs 18 residues. The germline V gene has CDR1 SGHTA and CDR2 FQGNSA. With 5 bases clipped from V and 2 bases from J, the junction kept 5 bases outside the gene matches. The CDR3 DNA reads TGTGCCAGCAGCCCCCGACTAGCGGGGGGGACTGGGGCCAACGTCCTGACTTTC. Residues: CASSPRLAGGTGANVLTF.

Of note for this clone: The sample carries other DNA sequences with the same CDR3. The chain joins TRBV6-5 to TRBJ1-1; the match to TRBD1 covers 7 bases. The V segment lost 2 bases and the J segment 6 bases; nucleotides outside the gene matches: 9. The CDR3 has 15 residues. CDR1 MNHEY and CDR2 SVGAGI come from the germline V gene. CDR3 in amino acids: CASSYQTGRNSEAFF. CDR3 DNA sequence: TGTGCCAGCAGTTACCAGACAGGGCGCAATTCTGAAGCTTTCTTT.

The V call is TRBV4-2, the J call TRBJ1-3, with D unclear. CDR3 size: 16 residues. Germline V CDR1 and CDR2: LGHNA, YNFKEQ. V was trimmed by 1 base and J by 2 bases, leaving 12 bases between them. The CDR3 protein is CASSQGPTETGNTIYF. DNA of the CDR3: TGTGCCAGCAGCCAAGGCCCCACAGAGACTGGAAACACCATATATTTT.

V is TRBV9 and J is TRBJ2-3; 8 bases map to TRBD2. This CDR3 is built from 18 residues. Germline CDR1 is SGDLS and CDR2 is YYNGEE. V was pared by 1 base and J by 1 base, with 11 bases of the junction left unmatched. The CDR3 DNA reads TGTGCCAGCAGCGTATCCCTCGGGGGGGGCTACGGCACAGATACGCAGTATTTT. Protein sequence: CASSVSLGGGYGTDTQYF.

The V call is TRBV5-4, the J call TRBJ2-1; D gene ambiguous. V was trimmed by 1 base and J by 5 bases, leaving 13 bases between them. Germline V gives CDR1 SGHNT, CDR2 YYREEE (reference sequence). The CDR3 is 15 residues long. The CDR3 loop reads CASSLSQSRNNEQFF. The CDR3 nucleotides read TGTGCCAGCAGCTTGTCACAGAGTAGAAACAATGAGCAGTTCTTC.

The V and J genes are TRBV27 and TRBJ1-1; D gene unclear. The germline V gene has CDR1 MNHEY and CDR2 SMNVEV (reference sequence). The CDR3 is 13 residues long. Trimming stripped 6 bases from V and 6 bases from J, with 14 bases between. This CDR3 reads CASRLTPGSEAFF. The DNA of the CDR3 is TGTGCCAGCAGACTGACCCCCGGGTCTGAAGCTTTCTTT.

The gene calls are TRBV6-1 and TRBJ2-1; the D is unclear. The CDR3 has 15 residues. Germline lookup yields CDR1 MNHNS and CDR2 SASEGT. Between the trimmed V and J ends, which lost 0 bases and 4 bases, there was a span of 10 bases. The CDR3 DNA reads TGTGCCAGCAGTGAAGCAACCGGTTATTACAATGAGCAGTTCTTC. Residues: CASSEATGYYNEQFF.

Turning to this clone: Germline and junction disagree at one end, which may indicate a read error. The CDR3 spells CSVEGGHF. In nucleotides, the CDR3 is TGCAGCGTTGAAGGGGGCCACTTC. V usage is TRBV29-1 and J usage is TRBJ2-4, with D perhaps matching TRBD1 (5 bases). The CDR3 length is 8 residues. Per germline, CDR1 SQVTM and CDR2 ANQGSEA. The entire variable domain, with the rest obtained from reference TRBV29-1 and TRBJ2-4, is as follows: SAVISQKPSRDICQRGTSLTIQCQVDSQVTMMFWYRQQPGQSLTLIATANQGSEATYESGFVIDKFPISRPNLTFSTLTVSNMSPEDSSIYLCSVEGGHFGAGTRLSVL.

The chain recombines TRBV18 with TRBJ2-7; unclear D gene. This CDR3 is built from 14 residues. Deletions cut 0 bases from V and 1 base from J, with 7 bases between. Germline CDR1 reads KGHSH; CDR2 reads LQKENI. The CDR3 sequence is CASSPPSGSYEQYF. The CDR3 DNA follows: TGTGCCAGCTCACCACCGTCCGGGTCCTACGAGCAGTACTTC.

The CDR3 here is CASSLQVANYGYTF. For the CDR3, the DNA is TGTGCCAGCAGTCTTCAGGTAGCTAACTATGGCTACACCTTC. The J gene is TRBJ1-2, the V gene TRBV28; no clear D. The V and J ends lost 5 bases and 0 bases respectively, with 10 bases between them. This CDR3 is 14 amino acids long. Germline V gene sequence: CDR1 MDHEN, CDR2 SYDVKM.

The chain joins TRBV19 to TRBJ1-1; no firm D call. Germline V lookup: CDR1 LNHDA, CDR2 SQIVND (reference sequence). CDR3 size: 14 residues. The V and J ends lost 6 bases and 4 bases respectively, with 15 bases between them. CDR3 loop: CASSPVRLSTEAFF. The CDR3 DNA is TGTGCCAGTAGCCCAGTGCGACTGAGCACTGAAGCTTTCTTT.

J is TRBJ1-2 and V is TRBV19; no clear D gene. The V gene's germline CDR1 is LNHDA and CDR2 SQIVND (reference sequence). CDR3 length equals 14 residues. V lost 1 base and J lost 0, with 6 bases in between. CDR3: CASSIGAANYGYTF. The CDR3 DNA is TGTGCCAGTAGTATAGGGGCAGCTAACTATGGCTACACCTTC.

The V and J genes are TRBV9 and TRBJ2-6; D not resolved. Between the trimmed V and J ends, which lost 0 bases and 0 bases, there was a span of 10 bases. The CDR3 has 17 residues. Germline CDR1 is SGDLS and CDR2 is YYNGEE. CDR3 in DNA: TGTGCCAGCAGCGTAGGACACGTCAGCTCTGGGGCCAACGTCCTGACTTTC. Its translation is CASSVGHVSSGANVLTF.

The chain couples TRBV7-2 to TRBJ1-6; TRBD1 matches at 7 bases. The CDR3 contains 15 residues. J gave up 9 bases and V 5 bases, and 10 bases lay outside the gene matches. Germline-derived CDR1 and CDR2 are SGHTA and FQGNSA. The CDR3 DNA reads TGTGCCAGCAGCCCCCCCGGGACAGCGAGTTCACCCCTCCACTTT. Translation: CASSPPGTASSPLHF.

The rearrangement uses TRBV2 and TRBJ2-5; 11 nucleotides agree with TRBD2. The length of the CDR3 is 16 residues. From germline, CDR1 is SNHLY and CDR2 FYNNEI. V was pared by 7 bases and J by 5 bases, with 12 bases of the junction left unmatched. CDR3 sequence: CASTRRLAGGQETQYF. CDR3 sequence (DNA): TGTGCCAGCACCAGGCGGTTAGCGGGGGGGCAGGAGACCCAGTACTTC.

The chain joins TRBV7-9 to TRBJ2-1; 9 bases map to TRBD2. The CDR3 is made up of 15 amino acids. CDR1 is SEHNR and CDR2 is FQNEAQ in the germline V gene (reference sequence). V lost 4 bases to trimming and J lost 2 bases; unmatched junction nucleotides: 3. CDR3 residues: CASSSERGAYNEQFF. Here the CDR3 DNA reads TGTGCCAGCAGCTCAGAGCGGGGGGCCTACAATGAGCAGTTCTTC.

The gene calls are TRBV11-1 and TRBJ1-1; 9 nucleotides align to TRBD1. The CDR3 runs to 15 residues. Per the germline V gene, CDR1 is SGHAT and CDR2 is FQDESV (reference sequence). After removal of 4 bases from V and 1 base from J, the junction contained 4 bases not matched to a gene. The CDR3 region is CASSSRDRANTEAFF. DNA for the CDR3: TGTGCCAGCAGCTCAAGGGACAGGGCGAACACTGAAGCTTTCTTT.

J is TRBJ2-3 and V is TRBV28; TRBD1 matches at 7 bases. Germline assignment: CDR1 MDHEN and CDR2 SYDVKM. The CDR3 is 14 amino acids. The ends lost 6 bases at V and 6 bases at J; junction bases unmatched: 9. The CDR3 nucleotides read TGTGCCAGCAGAACACAGGGGCCCGGGGATACGCAGTATTTT. Its translation: CASRTQGPGDTQYF.

The genes are TRBV30 and TRBJ1-5; possible D gene TRBD1, 6 bases. The CDR3 runs to 13 residues. CDR1 GTSNPN and CDR2 SVGIG come from the germline V gene (reference sequence). V was clipped by 0 bases and J by 7 bases, with 10 bases between them. In DNA form, the CDR3 reads TGTGCCTGGAGTGTACAGGGTAAGCAGCCCCAGCATTTT. As protein: CAWSVQGKQPQHF.

The chain is built from TRBV5-1 and TRBJ1-2, with D tentatively TRBD1 (6 bases). The CDR3 runs to 14 residues. V was clipped by 0 bases and J by 4 bases, with 10 bases between them. The germline V gene has CDR1 SGHRS and CDR2 YFSETQ. The CDR3 coding sequence is TGCGCCAGCAGCTTGGACAGGGTGGCCTATGGCTACACCTTC. This translates into CASSLDRVAYGYTF.